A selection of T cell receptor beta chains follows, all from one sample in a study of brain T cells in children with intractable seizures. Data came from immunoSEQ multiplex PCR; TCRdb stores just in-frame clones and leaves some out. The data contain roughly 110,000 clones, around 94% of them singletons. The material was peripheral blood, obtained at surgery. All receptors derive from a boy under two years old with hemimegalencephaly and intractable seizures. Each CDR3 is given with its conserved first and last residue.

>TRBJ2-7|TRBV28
CASSPLRQGGDYEQYF
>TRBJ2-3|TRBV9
CASSVLRELAGSGDTQYF
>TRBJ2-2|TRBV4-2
CASSQDLTKLFF
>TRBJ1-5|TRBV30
CAWSPPDRDNQPQHF
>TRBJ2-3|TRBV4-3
CASSQDSAGRADTQYF
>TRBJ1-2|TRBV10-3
CAIGPQGDYGYTF
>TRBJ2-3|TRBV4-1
CASSQPGGDTQYF
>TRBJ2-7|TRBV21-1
CASNSKKLAPKPYEQYF
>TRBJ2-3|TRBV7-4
CASSPRPGTQYF
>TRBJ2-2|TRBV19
CASSIRTAGELFF
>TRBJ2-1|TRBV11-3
CASSFPGVSYNEQFF
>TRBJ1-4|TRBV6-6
CASSFFPGRLNEKLFF
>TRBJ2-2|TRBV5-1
CASSLGQGVTGELFF
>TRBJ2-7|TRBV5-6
CASSLTLSYEQYF
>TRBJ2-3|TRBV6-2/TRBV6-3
CASSPGGRTTDTQYF
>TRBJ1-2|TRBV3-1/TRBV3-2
CASSQLLGRANYGYTF
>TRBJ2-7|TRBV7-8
CASSPWTASGTHEQYF
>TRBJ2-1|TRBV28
CASSFRTSGNNEQFF
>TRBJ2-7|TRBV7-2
CASSFRLTNDEQYF
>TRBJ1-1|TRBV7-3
CASSLQGVMNTEAFF
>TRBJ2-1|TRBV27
CASSFAPGYNEQFF
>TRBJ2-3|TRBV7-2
CASSSESSSTDTQYF
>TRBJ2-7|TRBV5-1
CASSLSGDYEQYF
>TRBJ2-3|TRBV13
CASSLPGTSGPGGTDTQYF
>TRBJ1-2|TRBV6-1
CASSEAQGALYGYTF
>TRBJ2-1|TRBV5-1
CASRDRYNEQFF
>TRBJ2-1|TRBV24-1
CATSDFAGGLDEQFF
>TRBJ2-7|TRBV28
CASSLGDRGKYEQYF
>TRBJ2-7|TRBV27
CASSLGRRQVYEQYF
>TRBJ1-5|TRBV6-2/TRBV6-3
CASSSPWGPGHQPQHF
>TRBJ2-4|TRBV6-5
CASSYRGTPKNIQYF
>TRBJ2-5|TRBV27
CASSLSMGSGNPRETQYF
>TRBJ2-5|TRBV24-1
CATSSDRVQETQYF
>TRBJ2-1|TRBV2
CASSEGSYNEQFF
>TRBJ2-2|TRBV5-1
CASSADRAFTGELFF
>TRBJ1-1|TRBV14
CASTRSLNTEAFF
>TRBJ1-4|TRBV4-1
CASTLVSIITGRGEKLFF
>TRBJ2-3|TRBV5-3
CARELAGRTDTQYF
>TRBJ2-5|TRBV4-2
CASSADRVGWETQYF
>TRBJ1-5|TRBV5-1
CASSFGTYSNQPQHF
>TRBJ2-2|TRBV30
CAWKGRGKIAGELFF